Listed here are 28 T cell receptor beta chains from one sample, sequenced in a study of cytomegalovirus exposure and HLA in healthy donors. Primers included in the PCR were 60 Vbeta and 13 Jbeta primers. TCRdb's copy holds only in-frame clones and misses some; the assay was immunoSEQ multiplex PCR. The repertoire holds about 120,000 clones, with around 10% as singletons. Sequenced input: PBMCs. These receptor sequences come from a man aged 25-45 years in good health and CMV-seronegative.

This clone has just a few counts. The rearrangement uses TRBV30 and TRBJ1-1, with 8 positions matching TRBD1. Trimming removed 5 bases from V and 5 bases from J; junction bases left unmatched: 10. Germline V CDR1 and CDR2: GTSNPN, SVGIG (reference sequence). This CDR3 has 14 residues. CDR3 coding DNA: TGTGCCTGGCGTGGGCAGGGGGCTGGTACTGAAGCTTTCTTT. Translated: CAWRGQGAGTEAFF.

This clone was detected a few times. This sequence joins TRBV10-3 and TRBJ1-1; D is possibly TRBD1 (6 bases). CDR3 length: 15 residues. Germline-derived CDR1 and CDR2 are ENHRY and SYGVKD. V was shortened by 3 bases and J by 0 bases, with 11 bases between the two germline ends. The CDR3 nucleotides are TGTGCCATCAGTGACCGGGGGGCCCTGAACACTGAAGCTTTCTTT. It codes for CAISDRGALNTEAFF.

V usage is TRBV7-9 and J usage is TRBJ2-7, with 9 nucleotides matching TRBD1. Germline CDR1 SEHNR, CDR2 FQNEAQ (reference sequence). The CDR3 length is 15 residues. V was clipped by 5 bases and J by 3 bases; unmatched bases: 8. The CDR3 DNA reads as TGTGCCAGCAGCCTGTCGGGGGACAGGGTCTACGAGCAGTACTTC. It yields the protein CASSLSGDRVYEQYF.

The chain carries TRBV27 and TRBJ2-2; TRBD2 might be the D (5 bases). The CDR3 is 17 residues long. The germline CDR1 and CDR2 sequences are MNHEY and SMNVEV (reference sequence). Trimming shortened V by 4 bases and J by 6 bases, and 21 bases separated the two germline ends. The CDR3 reads CASSSHPGIVASGELFF. In nucleotides, the CDR3 is TGTGCCAGCAGTTCACACCCCGGGATAGTAGCGTCCGGGGAGCTGTTTTTT.

V usage is TRBV30 and J usage is TRBJ2-2; 9 bases line up with TRBD2. CDR1 is GTSNPN and CDR2 is SVGIG in the germline V gene (reference sequence). CDR3 length equals 15 residues. The V segment lost 3 bases and the J segment 4 bases; nucleotides outside the gene matches: 6. The CDR3 DNA reads as TGTGCCTGGAGCCGGGGCGGGGGGGCCACCGGGGAGCTGTTTTTT. Its translation is CAWSRGGGATGELFF.

This clone was found a few times. J is TRBJ1-5 and V is TRBV2, with a weak D call TRBD1 (5 bases). The V gene lost 6 bases and the J gene lost 0 bases, with 12 bases spanning the gap. The CDR3 totals 15 residues. The germline CDR1 and CDR2 sequences are SNHLY and FYNNEI. The CDR3 DNA follows: TGTGCCAGCAGAACAGGCGGCTATAGCAATCAGCCCCAGCATTTT. Its protein product is CASRTGGYSNQPQHF.

This clone occurred a few times. This chain connects TRBV28 to TRBJ1-1; D uncertain. The CDR3 runs to 12 residues. Looked up from germline, CDR1 is MDHEN and CDR2 is SYDVKM. Trimming took 5 bases from V and 4 from J, leaving 8 bases between them. CDR3 bases: TGTGCCAGCAGTATAACAGCCACTGAAGCTTTCTTT. Protein product: CASSITATEAFF.

The chain has TRBV11-2 and TRBJ2-1, with D unclear. CDR3 length: 16 amino acids. Germline V lookup: CDR1 SGHAT, CDR2 FQNNGV. V was trimmed by 2 bases and J by 5 bases, leaving 16 bases between them. The CDR3 loop is CASSLSPPPTDNEQFF. The CDR3 DNA reads as TGTGCCAGCAGCTTAAGTCCCCCCCCTACGGACAATGAGCAGTTCTTC.

This clone was counted a few times. The chain couples TRBV28 to TRBJ2-7, with TRBD1 as a possible D gene (6 bases). V lost 5 bases and J lost 4, with 12 bases in between. The CDR3 is 13 residues long. Per the germline V gene, CDR1 is MDHEN and CDR2 is SYDVKM. CDR3 in amino acids: CASSRGGWYEQYF. The CDR3 bases are TGTGCCAGCAGTAGAGGGGGTTGGTACGAGCAGTACTTC.

This clone was found a few times. J is TRBJ2-3 and V is TRBV18; no clear D gene. CDR3 size: 11 residues. Germline V gene lookup returns CDR1 KGHSH and CDR2 LQKENI. With 6 bases removed from V and 6 bases from J, the gap between germline ends came to 7 bases. The chain's CDR3 is CASSLLDTQYF. The CDR3 DNA reads TGTGCCAGCTCGCTACTGGATACGCAGTATTTT.

A few counts support this clone. The rearrangement links TRBV28 to TRBJ2-7; weak D call: TRBD1 (5 bases). This CDR3 is built from 11 residues. CDR1 MDHEN and CDR2 SYDVKM come from the germline V gene. The V end lost 2 bases, the J end lost 6 bases, and 5 bases lay between the germline ends. In DNA form, the CDR3 reads TGTGCCAGCAGTTTAAGGGGCGAGCAGTACTTC. Protein sequence: CASSLRGEQYF.

This clone showed up just a few times. V usage is TRBV7-9 and J usage is TRBJ1-2; 8 bases are a match to TRBD1. CDR3 length equals 13 residues. The J segment lost 10 bases and the V segment lost 3 bases, leaving 7 bases of the junction unmatched. CDR1 is SEHNR and CDR2 is FQNEAQ in the germline V gene (reference sequence). In DNA, the CDR3 is TGTGCCAGCAGCTTCGGGACAGGCGAAAACTACACCTTC. Protein: CASSFGTGENYTF.

The sample holds a few counts of this clone. The chain employs TRBV7-9 and TRBJ1-2, with 9 bases identical to TRBD1. Trimming at V came to 3 bases and at J to 3 bases, leaving 2 bases not matched to a gene. The CDR3 sequence is 14 residues long. Per the germline V gene, CDR1 is SEHNR and CDR2 is FQNEAQ (reference sequence). CDR3 DNA: TGTGCCAGCAGCTTGGGACAGGGAGACTATGGCTACACCTTC. Encoded protein: CASSLGQGDYGYTF.

The gene calls are TRBV30 and TRBJ1-3; D unresolved. V dropped 0 bases and J dropped 1 base, with 16 bases sitting between them. Germline V gene sequence: CDR1 GTSNPN, CDR2 SVGIG (reference sequence). The CDR3 totals 17 residues. CDR3 region: CAWSVGVHPSSGNTIYF. As DNA, the CDR3 is TGTGCCTGGAGTGTCGGGGTTCATCCGAGTTCTGGAAACACCATATATTTT.

V is TRBV18 and J is TRBJ1-2; D call uncertain. This CDR3 is 14 amino acids long. V lost 6 bases, J lost 6 bases, and 17 bases lay in between. The V gene's germline CDR1 is KGHSH and CDR2 LQKENI. The CDR3 is CASSSTGNLNGYTF. The CDR3 bases are TGTGCCAGCTCGTCAACCGGGAATCTTAATGGCTACACCTTC.

This clone was seen a handful of times. The V gene is TRBV28, the J gene TRBJ1-5; 7 positions agree with TRBD1. The germline V gene encodes CDR1 MDHEN and CDR2 SYDVKM. This CDR3 spans 16 amino acids. The V segment lost 1 base and the J segment 3 bases; nucleotides outside the gene matches: 6. The CDR3 nucleotides read TGTGCCAGCAGTTTATTAGGGGGCGTCTTCAATCAGCCCCAGCATTTT. The encoded protein is CASSLLGGVFNQPQHF.

The chain carries TRBV20-1 and TRBJ1-2; D gene unclear. Deletions cut 1 base from V and 11 bases from J, with 11 bases between. The CDR3 runs to 11 residues. The germline CDR1 and CDR2 sequences are DFQATT and SNEGSKA (reference sequence). CDR3 loop: CSARVSAGYTF. In DNA, the CDR3 is TGCAGTGCTAGAGTCTCGGCGGGATACACCTTC.

This clone was seen a few times. The genes are TRBV23-1 and TRBJ2-2, with TRBD2 matching 13 bases. TRBV23-1 falls under the ORF class, with uncertain function. V trimming: 8 bases; J trimming: 3 bases; junction bases outside the gene matches: 3. The CDR3 is 15 amino acids. The CDR3 reads CASGGLAGYTGELFF. The CDR3 DNA reads as TGCGCCAGCGGGGGACTAGCGGGGTACACCGGGGAGCTGTTTTTT.

About this clone itself: This specimen includes other DNA sequences encoding the same CDR3. The chain combines TRBV30 with TRBJ2-5, with D maybe TRBD2 (5 bases). Germline V gene data show CDR1 as GTSNPN and CDR2 as SVGIG (reference sequence). The CDR3 spans 13 residues. Trimming took 2 bases from V and 4 from J, leaving 11 bases between them. The CDR3 region is CAWSTGSSETQYF. The CDR3 nucleotides read TGTGCCTGGAGTACGGGGAGTTCAGAGACCCAGTACTTC.

This clone was seen only a few times. This rearrangement joins TRBV2 to TRBJ2-1; TRBD2 matches 14 bases. The CDR3 loop spans 16 amino acids. The germline CDR1 and CDR2 sequences are SNHLY and FYNNEI. V lost 6 bases and J lost 10; bases outside the gene matches: 11. CDR3 DNA: TGTGCCAGCAGCGTACCGGGACTAGCGGGGGAAGTGGAGCAGTTCTTC. Translation gives CASSVPGLAGEVEQFF.

The genes are TRBV5-1 and TRBJ1-1; D is possibly TRBD1 (5 bases). Germline V gene lookup returns CDR1 SGHRS and CDR2 YFSETQ. V was clipped by 7 bases and J by 2 bases, with 18 bases between them. There are 15 residues in the CDR3. CDR3 nucleotide sequence: TGCGCCAGCCCCCCGCCGGGGGAATTAAACACTGAAGCTTTCTTT. This encodes CASPPPGELNTEAFF.

This chain connects TRBV2 to TRBJ2-7; the match to TRBD2 covers 15 bases. With 6 bases clipped from V and 5 bases from J, the junction kept 8 bases outside the gene matches. CDR1 and CDR2 (germline): SNHLY, FYNNEI. This CDR3 contains 16 residues. The CDR3 nucleotides read TGTGCCAGCAGGAGAGGACTAGCGGGGGGGGGCAACGAGCAGTACTTC. Residues: CASRRGLAGGGNEQYF.

The J gene is TRBJ2-2, the V gene TRBV9; a possible D gene is TRBD2 (6 bases). V was shortened by 2 bases and J by 0 bases, with 8 bases between the two germline ends. Germline CDR1 SGDLS, CDR2 YYNGEE. The CDR3 has 15 residues. The CDR3 region has the DNA TGTGCCAGCAGCGTCGGCGGGGCGAACACCGGGGAGCTGTTTTTT. Amino acids: CASSVGGANTGELFF.

This clone was picked up a small number of times. V is TRBV5-1 and J is TRBJ1-6; 9 bases are a match to TRBD1. J was trimmed by 10 bases and V by 7 bases; bases with no gene match: 9. Germline V gene sequence: CDR1 SGHRS, CDR2 YFSETQ. This CDR3 is built from 14 residues. The CDR3 is CASRQTGGQSPLHF. The CDR3 DNA reads as TGCGCCAGCCGACAGACAGGGGGGCAATCACCCCTCCACTTT. The variable domain in full, with the rest retrieved from reference TRBV5-1 and TRBJ1-6, is KAGVTQTPRYLIKTRGQQVTLSCSPISGHRSVSWYQQTPGQGLQFLFEYFSETQRNKGNFPGRFSGRQFSNSRSEMNVSTLELGDSALYLCASRQTGGQSPLHFGNGTRLTVT.

A few counts support this clone. The chain couples TRBV5-4 to TRBJ1-1; TRBD1 might be the D (6 bases). CDR1 and CDR2 (germline): SGHNT, YYREEE (reference sequence). The length of the CDR3 is 15 residues. Trimming took off 4 bases at V and 2 bases at J, with 15 bases between the two ends. The CDR3 here is CASSLGGGLNTEAFF. CDR3 coding DNA: TGTGCCAGCAGCCTTGGCGGGGGGCTCAACACTGAAGCTTTCTTT. Filled out from reference TRBV5-4 and TRBJ1-1, the complete variable domain reads ETGVTQSPTHLIKTRGQQVTLRCSSQSGHNTVSWYQQALGQGPQFIFQYYREEENGRGNFPPRFSGLQFPNYSSELNVNALELDDSALYLCASSLGGGLNTEAFFGQGTRLTVV.

The chain's CDR3 is CASTGQSTSYEQYF. The CDR3 DNA is TGTGCCAGCACAGGACAGTCCACCTCCTACGAGCAGTACTTC. The chain has TRBV21-1 and TRBJ2-7; the listed D gene, TRBD1, was not tested against the DNA. TRBV21-1 is termed a pseudogene. The CDR3 is made up of 14 amino acids.

This clone was seen a few times. The V gene is TRBV29-1, the J gene TRBJ1-3; a weak D match, TRBD1 (6 bases). V lost 4 bases and J lost 1, with 17 bases in between. The CDR3 consists of 16 residues. Germline V gene lookup returns CDR1 SQVTM and CDR2 ANQGSEA. Here the CDR3 reads CSVVVTDGTSGNTIYF. CDR3 DNA: TGCAGCGTTGTGGTAACGGATGGGACATCTGGAAACACCATATATTTT. The entire variable domain, with the rest obtained from reference TRBV29-1 and TRBJ1-3, is as follows: SAVISQKPSRDICQRGTSLTIQCQVDSQVTMMFWYRQQPGQSLTLIATANQGSEATYESGFVIDKFPISRPNLTFSTLTVSNMSPEDSSIYLCSVVVTDGTSGNTIYFGEGSWLTVV.

The chain uses TRBV5-1 and TRBJ2-1; perhaps TRBD2 as D (6 bases). This CDR3 is built from 14 residues. Per the germline V gene, CDR1 is SGHRS and CDR2 is YFSETQ. Trimming cost V 1 base and J 9 bases, with 14 bases left between them. The CDR3 here is CASSLFGVGGEQFF. In nucleotides, the CDR3 is TGCGCCAGCAGCTTGTTTGGTGTGGGGGGTGAGCAGTTCTTC.